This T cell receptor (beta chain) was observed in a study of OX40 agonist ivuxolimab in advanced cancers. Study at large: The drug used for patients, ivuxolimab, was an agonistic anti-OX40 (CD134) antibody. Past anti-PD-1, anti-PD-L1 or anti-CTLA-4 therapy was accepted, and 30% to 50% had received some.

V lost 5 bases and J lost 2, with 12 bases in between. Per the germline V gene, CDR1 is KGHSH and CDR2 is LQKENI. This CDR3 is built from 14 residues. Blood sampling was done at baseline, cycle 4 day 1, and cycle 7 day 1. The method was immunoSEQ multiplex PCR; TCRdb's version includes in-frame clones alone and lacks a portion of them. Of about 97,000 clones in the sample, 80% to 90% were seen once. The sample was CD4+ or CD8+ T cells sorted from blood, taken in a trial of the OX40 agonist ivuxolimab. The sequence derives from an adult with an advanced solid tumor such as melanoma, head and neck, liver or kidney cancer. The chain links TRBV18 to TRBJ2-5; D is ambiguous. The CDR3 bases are TGTGCCAGCTCATCTCCGGGTCTACAAGAGACCCAGTACTTC. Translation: CASSSPGLQETQYF.